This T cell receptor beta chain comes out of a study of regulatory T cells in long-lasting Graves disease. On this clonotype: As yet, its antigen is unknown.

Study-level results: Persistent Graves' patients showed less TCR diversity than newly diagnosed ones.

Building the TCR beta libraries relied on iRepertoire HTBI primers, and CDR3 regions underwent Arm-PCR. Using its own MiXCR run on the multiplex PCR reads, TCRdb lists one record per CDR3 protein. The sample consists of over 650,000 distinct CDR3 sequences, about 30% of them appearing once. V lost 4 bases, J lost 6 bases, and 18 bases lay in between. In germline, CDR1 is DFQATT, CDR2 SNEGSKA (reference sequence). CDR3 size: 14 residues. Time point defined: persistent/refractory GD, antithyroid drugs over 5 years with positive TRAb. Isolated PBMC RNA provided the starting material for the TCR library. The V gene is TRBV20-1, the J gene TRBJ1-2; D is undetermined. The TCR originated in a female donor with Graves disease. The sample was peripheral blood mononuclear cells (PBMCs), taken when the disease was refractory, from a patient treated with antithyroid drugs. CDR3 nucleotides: TGCAGTGCTACCCAGCGGCCGGGCCATCATGGCTACACCTTC. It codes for CSATQRPGHHGYTF.